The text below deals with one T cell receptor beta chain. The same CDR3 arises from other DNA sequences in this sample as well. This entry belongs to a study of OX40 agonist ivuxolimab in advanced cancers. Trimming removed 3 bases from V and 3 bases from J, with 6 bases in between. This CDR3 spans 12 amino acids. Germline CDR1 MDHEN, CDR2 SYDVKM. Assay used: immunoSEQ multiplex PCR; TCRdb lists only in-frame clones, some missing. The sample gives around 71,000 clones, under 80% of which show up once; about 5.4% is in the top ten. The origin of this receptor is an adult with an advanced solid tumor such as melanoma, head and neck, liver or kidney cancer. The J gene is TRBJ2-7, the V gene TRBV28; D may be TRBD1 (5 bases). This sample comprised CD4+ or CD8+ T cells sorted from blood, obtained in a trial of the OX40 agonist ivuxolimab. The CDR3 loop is CASSFQGYEQYF. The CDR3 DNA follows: TGTGCCAGCAGTTTCCAGGGCTACGAGCAGTACTTC.